This paragraph reports one TCR beta chain. Its antigen is not yet known. No base quality information exists; no much larger clone differs at one position. Using the deep immunoSEQ assay, multiplex PCR amplified TCR CDR3 regions from genomic DNA. Extracted genomic DNA from each cell subset was spread evenly across all wells of several immunoSEQ 96-well plates, with each plate serving as a replicate. For sorted subsets, each replicate PCR was loaded with approximately 200 ng genomic DNA, equivalent to approximately 33,000 T cell genomes. Purified libraries were quantified with a Qubit 3.0 fluorometer, sized on a Bioanalyzer 2100, and re-quantified with the KAPA Library Quantification kit. Each immunoSEQ 96-well plate was sequenced on its own single-read 150-cycle Illumina NextSeq 550 flow cell. The published analysis was carried out like this. Because only junctional sequences without quality scores were contained in the immunoSEQ output, filtering matching that applied to full-length reads could not be performed. To assign V/J genes and CDR3, sequences were annotated using PyIR, a Python wrapper for IgBLAST v1.9, with IMGT germline references. Reads were removed for weak V/J assignments (E-value above 1e-6), missing CDR3, stop codons, out-of-frame junctions, or ambiguous translated residues. V3J clonotypes were defined as sequences sharing an identical inferred V gene, J gene, and CDR3 amino acid sequence. To compute the percentage overlap between repertoires, the number of shared unique clonotypes was divided by the size of the smaller repertoire. Repertoire richness was assessed with RTK rarefaction, the Chao1 estimator, and Recon v2.1 estimates of unobserved clonotypes. Generation probabilities for all TCRbeta clonotypes obtained by the gDNA method from a handful of donors were computed using OLGA. In TCRdb, the immuneACCESS table is reduced to in-frame sequences with V and J assigned. These tables do not hold every clone; where another copy was compared, an unresolved V gene accounts for under half, and the others remain unexplained. V, J and clone size derive from that table, while D and trimming were established from the DNA sequence. The sample records roughly 1.4 million clones, approximately 98.5% of which are singletons. The ten most abundant clones make up about 0.34% of the sample.

The data originate from a study of shared clonotypes between healthy human individuals (TCRdb year 2020). Regarding the study in general: A few men and a couple of women, aged 18 to 49 years, made up the cohort. For each donor, CD4 naive and CD4 memory were each run on three plates, CD8 naive on two plates, and CD8 memory on one plate. The study deeply sequenced blood TCR repertoires of about five healthy adults to estimate repertoire size and the extent of clonotype sharing between individuals. Different laboratories and diverse techniques were used to prepare libraries and sequence TCR repertoires, to increase sequencing depth and limit assay-specific biases. Leukapheresis yielded between about 0.85 and 9.5 billion PBMCs per donor. What the authors observed across the whole study: Even with the large sequencing depth, rarefaction of the sorted-subset datasets indicated that sequencing was incomplete. Only blood was sampled, and tissue TCR repertoires likely differ from those in blood. Higher generation probabilities were observed for clonotypes shared by all four sorted-subset donors than for non-shared clonotypes. Pairwise subsampling led to the expectation that sequencing depth would affect the degree of clonotype sharing among donors. Because the study included only a small number of donors, the genetic and exposure-history diversity represented was limited. Naive subsets generally had larger estimated clonotype richness than memory subsets. Across a handful of donors, roughly 5.4% of naive CD4, around 3.5% of naive CD8, 2.3% of memory CD4, and approximately 0.4% of memory CD8 clonotypes were shared.

Donors were healthy HIV-negative adults with no recently reported acute infections or vaccinations. Every donor was a Caucasian adult living in Nashville, Tennessee, USA. Magnetic negative selection was used to enrich CD4+ T cells, after which naive cells were positively selected on CD45RA and the negative fraction became the memory subset. Blood was collected by leukapheresis, and PBMCs were isolated by Ficoll-Histopaque density gradient centrifugation and then cryopreserved in liquid nitrogen vapor phase. Purity and quantity of every magnetically sorted T cell population were checked by analytical flow cytometry. Genomic DNA was isolated from each sorted fraction and quantified by UV absorbance on a Nanodrop 2000c. The CDR3 sequence holds 15 residues, the cysteine and phenylalanine included. Of all the DNA, just the CDR3 is kept, 45 bases in frame from base 1. According to the germline V gene (reference sequence), CDR1 reads LNHDA and CDR2 reads SQIVND. V is reduced by 6 bases and J by 0 bases, leaving a spacing of 12 bases between them.

The receptor comes from a man aged 25 to 45 in good health. This sequence uses TRBV19 and TRBJ2-1, and possibly TRBD2, on 5 matching bases. Sequencing used naive CD4+ T cells sorted from blood. Interpreted using the paper, the cell subset or site label stands for: CD45RA+ positively selected. The CDR3 reads as follows: CASRSEASSYNEQFF. Read as DNA, the sequence is TGTGCCAGTAGATCGGAGGCAAGCTCCTACAATGAGCAGTTCTTC.